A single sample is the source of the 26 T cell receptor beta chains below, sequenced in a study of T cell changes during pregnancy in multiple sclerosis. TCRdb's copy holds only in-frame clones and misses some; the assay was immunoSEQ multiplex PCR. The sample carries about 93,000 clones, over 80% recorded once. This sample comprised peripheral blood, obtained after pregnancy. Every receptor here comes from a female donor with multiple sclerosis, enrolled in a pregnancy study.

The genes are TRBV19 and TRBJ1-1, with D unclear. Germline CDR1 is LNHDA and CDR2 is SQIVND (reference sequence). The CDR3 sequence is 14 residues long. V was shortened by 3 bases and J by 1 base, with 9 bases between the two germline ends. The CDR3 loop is CASSIPGWNTEAFF. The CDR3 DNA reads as TGTGCCAGTAGTATTCCAGGTTGGAACACTGAAGCTTTCTTT.

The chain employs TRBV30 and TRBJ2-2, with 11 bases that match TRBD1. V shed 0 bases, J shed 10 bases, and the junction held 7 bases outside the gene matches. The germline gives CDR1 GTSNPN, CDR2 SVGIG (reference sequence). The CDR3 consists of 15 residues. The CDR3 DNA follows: TGTGCCTGGAGTGTTGGACAGGGGGCGGGCGCGGAGCTGTTTTTT. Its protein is CAWSVGQGAGAELFF. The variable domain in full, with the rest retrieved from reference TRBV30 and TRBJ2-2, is SQTIHQWPATLVQPVGSPLSLECTVEGTSNPNLYWYRQAAGRGLQLLFYSVGIGQISSEVPQNLSASRPQDRQFILSSKKLLLSDSGFYLCAWSVGQGAGAELFFGEGSRLTVL.

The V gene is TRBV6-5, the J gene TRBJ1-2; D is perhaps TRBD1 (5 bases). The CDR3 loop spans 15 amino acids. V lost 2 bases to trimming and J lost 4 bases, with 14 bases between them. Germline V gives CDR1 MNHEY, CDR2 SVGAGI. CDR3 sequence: CASSYAIGGGYGYTF. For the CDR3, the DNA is TGTGCCAGCAGTTACGCCATCGGGGGAGGCTATGGCTACACCTTC.

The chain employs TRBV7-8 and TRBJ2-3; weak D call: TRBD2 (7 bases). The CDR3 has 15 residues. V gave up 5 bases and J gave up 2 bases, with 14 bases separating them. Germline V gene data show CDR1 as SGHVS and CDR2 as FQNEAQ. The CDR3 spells CASSKGRGNTDTQYF. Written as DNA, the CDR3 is TGTGCCAGCAGCAAAGGGAGGGGGAACACAGATACGCAGTATTTT.

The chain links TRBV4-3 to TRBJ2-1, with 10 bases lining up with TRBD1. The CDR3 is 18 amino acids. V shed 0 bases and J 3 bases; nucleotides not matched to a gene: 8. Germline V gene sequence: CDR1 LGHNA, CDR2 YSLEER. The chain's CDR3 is CASSQEPRTGGRYNEQFF. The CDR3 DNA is TGCGCCAGCAGCCAAGAGCCCCGGACAGGGGGTCGCTACAATGAGCAGTTCTTC.

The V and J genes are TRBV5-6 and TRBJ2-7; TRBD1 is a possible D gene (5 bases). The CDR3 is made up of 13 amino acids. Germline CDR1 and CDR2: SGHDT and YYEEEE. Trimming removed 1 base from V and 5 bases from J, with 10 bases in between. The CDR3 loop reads CASSLRRVDEQYF. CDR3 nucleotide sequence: TGTGCCAGCAGCTTGCGCAGGGTGGACGAGCAGTACTTC.

The CDR3 is CSAQPGPEAFF. The CDR3 DNA sequence: TGCAGCGCACAACCAGGGCCTGAAGCTTTCTTT. This chain connects TRBV29-1 to TRBJ1-1, with D perhaps TRBD1 (5 bases). Germline assignment: CDR1 SQVTM and CDR2 ANQGSEA. CDR3 size: 11 residues. V was shortened by 7 bases and J by 6 bases, with 12 bases between the two germline ends.

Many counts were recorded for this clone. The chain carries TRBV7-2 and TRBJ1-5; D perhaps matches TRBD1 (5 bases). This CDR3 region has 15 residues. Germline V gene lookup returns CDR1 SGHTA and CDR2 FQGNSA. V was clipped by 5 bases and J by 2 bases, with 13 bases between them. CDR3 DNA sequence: TGTGCCAGCAGCCCAAGGGGTTTTGGCAATCAGCCCCAGCATTTT. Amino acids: CASSPRGFGNQPQHF.

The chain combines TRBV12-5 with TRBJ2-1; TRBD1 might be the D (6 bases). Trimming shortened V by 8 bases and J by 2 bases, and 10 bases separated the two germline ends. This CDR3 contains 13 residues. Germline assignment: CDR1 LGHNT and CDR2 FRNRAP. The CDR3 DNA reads TGTGCTAGTAGGGCAGGGGCCTACAATGAGCAGTTCTTC. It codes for CASRAGAYNEQFF. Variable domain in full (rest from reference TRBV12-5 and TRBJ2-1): DARVTQTPRHKVTEMGQEVTMRCQPILGHNTVFWYRQTMMQGLELLAYFRNRAPLDDSGMPKDRFSAEMPDATLATLKIQPSEPRDSAVYFCASRAGAYNEQFFGPGTRLTVL.

For the CDR3, the DNA is TGTGCCAGCAGCTTGGGAACAGGGGTGAACACTGAAGCTTTCTTT. Translation gives CASSLGTGVNTEAFF. This chain links TRBV5-4 with TRBJ1-1; 7 nucleotides match TRBD1. The junction had 2 bases not matched to a gene; V was cut back by 0 bases and J by 0 bases. The CDR3 consists of 15 residues. In germline, CDR1 is SGHNT, CDR2 YYREEE (reference sequence).

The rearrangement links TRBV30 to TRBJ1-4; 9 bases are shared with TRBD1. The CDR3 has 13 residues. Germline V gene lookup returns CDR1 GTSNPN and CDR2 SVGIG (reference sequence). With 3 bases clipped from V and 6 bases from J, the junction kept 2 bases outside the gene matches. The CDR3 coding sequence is TGTGCCTGGAGGGGGACAGGGTATGAAAAACTGTTTTTT. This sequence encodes CAWRGTGYEKLFF.

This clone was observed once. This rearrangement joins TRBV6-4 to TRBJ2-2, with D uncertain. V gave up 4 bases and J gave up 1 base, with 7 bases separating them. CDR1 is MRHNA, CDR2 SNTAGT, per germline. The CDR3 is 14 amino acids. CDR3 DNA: TGTGCCAGCAGTGGTCACAAGAACACCGGGGAGCTGTTTTTT. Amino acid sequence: CASSGHKNTGELFF.

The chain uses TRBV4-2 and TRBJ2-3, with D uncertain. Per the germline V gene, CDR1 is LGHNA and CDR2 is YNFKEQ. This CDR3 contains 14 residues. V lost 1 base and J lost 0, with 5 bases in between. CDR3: CASSQALSTDTQYF. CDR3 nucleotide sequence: TGTGCCAGCAGCCAAGCCCTAAGCACAGATACGCAGTATTTT.

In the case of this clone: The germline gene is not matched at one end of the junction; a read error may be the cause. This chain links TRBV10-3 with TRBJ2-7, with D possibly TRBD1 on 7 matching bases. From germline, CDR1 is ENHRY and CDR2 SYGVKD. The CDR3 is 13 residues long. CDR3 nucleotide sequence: TGTGCCATCAGTGGCCAGGGGGAGGACCCACAAAACTTC. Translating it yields CAISGQGEDPQNF.

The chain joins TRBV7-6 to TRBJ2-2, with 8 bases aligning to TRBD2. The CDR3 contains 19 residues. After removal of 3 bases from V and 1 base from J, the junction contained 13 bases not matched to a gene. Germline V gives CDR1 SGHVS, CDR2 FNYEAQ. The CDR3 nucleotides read TGTGCCAGCAGCTTTCTTTCTAGCGGGCGAGGTTTGAACACCGGGGAGCTGTTTTTT. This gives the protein CASSFLSSGRGLNTGELFF. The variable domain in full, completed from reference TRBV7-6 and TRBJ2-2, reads GAGVSQSPRYKVTKRGQDVALRCDPISGHVSLYWYRQALGQGPEFLTYFNYEAQQDKSGLPNDRFSAERPEGSISTLTIQRTEQRDSAMYRCASSFLSSGRGLNTGELFFGEGSRLTVL.

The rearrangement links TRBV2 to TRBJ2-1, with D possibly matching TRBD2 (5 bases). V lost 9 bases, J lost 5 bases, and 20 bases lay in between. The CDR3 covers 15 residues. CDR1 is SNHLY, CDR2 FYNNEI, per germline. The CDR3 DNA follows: TGTGCCAGGTCCCGGAGTGCGGGCAATAACAATGAGCAGTTCTTC. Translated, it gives CARSRSAGNNNEQFF.

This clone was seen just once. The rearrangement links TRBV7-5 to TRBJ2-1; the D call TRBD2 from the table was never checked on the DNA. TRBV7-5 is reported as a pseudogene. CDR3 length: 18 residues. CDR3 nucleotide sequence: TGTGTCAGAAGCTTAGCCGATCTAGCGGGAGCCTGCTACAATGAGCAGTTCTTC. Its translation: CVRSLADLAGACYNEQFF.

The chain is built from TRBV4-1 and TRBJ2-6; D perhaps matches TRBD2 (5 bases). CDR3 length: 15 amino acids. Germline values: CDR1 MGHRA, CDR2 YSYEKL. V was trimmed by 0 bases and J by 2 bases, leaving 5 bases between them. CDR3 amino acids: CASSQEEAGANVLTF. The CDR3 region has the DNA TGCGCCAGCAGCCAAGAGGAGGCTGGGGCCAACGTCCTGACTTTC.

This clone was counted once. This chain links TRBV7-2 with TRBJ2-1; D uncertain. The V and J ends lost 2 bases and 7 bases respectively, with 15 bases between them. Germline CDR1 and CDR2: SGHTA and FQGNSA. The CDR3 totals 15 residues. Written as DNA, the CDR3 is TGTGCCAGCAGCTTAAGTGGAGCCGCCTGGAATGAGCAGTTCTTC. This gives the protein CASSLSGAAWNEQFF.

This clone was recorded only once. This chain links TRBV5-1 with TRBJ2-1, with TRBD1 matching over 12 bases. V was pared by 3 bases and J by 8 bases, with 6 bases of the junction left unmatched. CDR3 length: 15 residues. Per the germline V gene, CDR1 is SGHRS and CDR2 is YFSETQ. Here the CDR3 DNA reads TGCGCCAGCAGCTCGGGACAGGGGGCGTGGGATGAGCAGTTCTTC. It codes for CASSSGQGAWDEQFF.

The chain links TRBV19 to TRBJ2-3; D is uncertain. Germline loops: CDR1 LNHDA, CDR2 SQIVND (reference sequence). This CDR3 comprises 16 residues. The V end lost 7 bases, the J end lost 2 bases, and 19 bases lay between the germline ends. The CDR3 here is CASTQNSALYTDTQYF. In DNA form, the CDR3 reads TGTGCCAGTACCCAAAATTCTGCGCTCTACACAGATACGCAGTATTTT.

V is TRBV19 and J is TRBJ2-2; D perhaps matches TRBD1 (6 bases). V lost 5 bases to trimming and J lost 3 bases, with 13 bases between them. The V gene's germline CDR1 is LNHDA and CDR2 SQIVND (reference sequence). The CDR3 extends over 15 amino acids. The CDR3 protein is CASSAGQRHTGELFF. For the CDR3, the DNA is TGTGCCAGTAGTGCCGGACAGAGACACACCGGGGAGCTGTTTTTT.

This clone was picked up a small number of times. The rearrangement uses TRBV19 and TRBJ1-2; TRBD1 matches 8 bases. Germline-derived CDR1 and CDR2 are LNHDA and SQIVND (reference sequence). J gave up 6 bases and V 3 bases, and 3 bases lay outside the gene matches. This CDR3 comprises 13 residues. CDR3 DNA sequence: TGTGCCAGTAGTATCCCAGGGGGCGATGGCTACACCTTC. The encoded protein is CASSIPGGDGYTF.

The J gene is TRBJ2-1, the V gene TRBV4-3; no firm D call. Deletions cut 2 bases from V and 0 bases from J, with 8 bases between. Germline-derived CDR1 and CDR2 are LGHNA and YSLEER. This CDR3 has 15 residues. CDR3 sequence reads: CASSQLQSSYNEQFF. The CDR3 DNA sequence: TGCGCCAGCAGCCAATTACAAAGCTCCTACAATGAGCAGTTCTTC.

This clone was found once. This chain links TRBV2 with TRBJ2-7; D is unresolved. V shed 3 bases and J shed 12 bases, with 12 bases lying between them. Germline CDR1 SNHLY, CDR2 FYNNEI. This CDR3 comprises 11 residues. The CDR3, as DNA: TGTGCCAGCAGTGAGGTGGCGGCTCTGTACTTC. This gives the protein CASSEVAALYF.

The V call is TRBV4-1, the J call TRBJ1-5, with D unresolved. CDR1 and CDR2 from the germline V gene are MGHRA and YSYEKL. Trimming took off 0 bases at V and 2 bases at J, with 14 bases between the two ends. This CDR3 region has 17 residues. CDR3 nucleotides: TGCGCCAGCAGCCAAGATCAGGTCAGGCACGGCAATCAGCCCCAGCATTTT. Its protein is CASSQDQVRHGNQPQHF.